The clone carrying this T cell receptor (beta chain) was counted only a few times. Tregs were sorted as CD4+CD25+CD127-/low cells. TCRdb redid the calling of the 5' RACE reads with MiXCR, one entry per CDR3 protein. The repertoire holds approximately 57,000 distinct CDR3 sequences, with 20% to 25% as singletons. The sequenced material came from tumor-infiltrating Tregs sorted from the breast tumor. This clonotype was obtained from a female donor with breast cancer.

DNA for the CDR3: TGTGCCAGCAGTTACTCGGGTCGCGGCACAGATACGCAGTATTTT. Translated, it gives CASSYSGRGTDTQYF. The chain carries TRBV6-5 and TRBJ2-3; D gene unclear. Germline-derived CDR1 and CDR2 are MNHEY and SVGAGI. The CDR3 sequence is 15 residues long. The germline V and J ends were trimmed by 0 bases and 1 base, with 8 bases remaining between them.